The clone carrying this TCR beta chain showed up just once. Germline V gene lookup returns CDR1 SGDLS and CDR2 YYNGEE. V was trimmed by 0 bases and J by 3 bases, leaving 13 bases between them. The CDR3 is 15 residues long. This sample is drawn from a study of blood T cell repertoires in COVID-19. Sequencing was performed with immunoSEQ multiplex PCR; in TCRdb, only in-frame clones are kept and a portion is missing. This table holds about 190,000 clones, approximately 90% found once. Sequenced: peripheral blood. The sequence derives from a man younger than 45 with acute or convalescent COVID-19. The V gene is TRBV9, the J gene TRBJ2-7, with D unclear. The CDR3 protein is CASSVGPGVRYEQYF. DNA for the CDR3: TGTGCCAGCAGCGTAGGCCCAGGCGTCCGCTACGAGCAGTACTTC.